Listed here is a single T cell receptor (beta chain). This clone was detected only once. Its target antigen remains unknown. No base qualities exist here, and no much larger clone lies one base off it. One collaborating source in Seattle enrolled patients during active infection and followed them longitudinally through the course of disease. Each collaborating institution followed its own protocols to collect whole blood in K2EDTA tubes. For TCRbeta analysis, collaborators shipped samples as frozen whole blood, isolated PBMCs, or DNA extracted from either of those sample types. These data originate in a study of blood T cell repertoires in COVID-19 (dated by TCRdb to about 2020). Looking at the study overall: Collaborator samples came from the United States, Italy and Spain and covered acute and convalescent phases of COVID-19. The material from the prospective study consisted of cDNA or gDNA derived from T cells, B-cell-depleted T cells, or PBMCs. The dataset comprised deeply sampled blood TCRbeta repertoires from subjects exposed to, actively infected with, or recovered from COVID-19. A freely available public database, intended as a resource for researchers studying the immune response to SARS-CoV-2, is where the repertoires were released. Samples were obtained from the ongoing ImmuneRACE study (first 160 participants) and from 1,200 or so subjects provided by 6 global collaborators. A de-identified subject ID, COVID-19 status, age in years and sex were almost always included in the sample metadata. Where HLA class I and class II types were available, the types were taken from metadata supplied by the sample provider, not from assay-based typing.

Results the study describes overall, beyond this receptor: How much clinical and demographic metadata was included differed by source and by participant, and the metadata was provided uncurated.

The immunoSEQ Assay, a bias-controlled multiplex PCR, was used to amplify TCRbeta CDR3 regions from genomic DNA. The study's processing was this. The number of nucleated cells in each sample was estimated by amplification of reference gene primers within the assay. Sequence reads were collapsed and filtered to measure the absolute abundance of every unique TCRbeta CDR3 rearrangement. For each sample, productive Simpson clonality was calculated by taking the square root of Simpson's diversity index across productive rearrangements. In TCRdb, the immuneACCESS table is reduced to in-frame sequences with V and J assigned. These tables do not hold every clone; where another copy was compared, an unresolved V gene accounts for under half, and the others remain unexplained. That table supplies the V and J calls and clone size; D and trimming were determined from the DNA. The sample table lists 140,000 or so clones, less than 90% of them with a count of one. Less than 9% of the sample is held by the ten biggest clonotypes.

There are 16 amino acids in the CDR3, from cysteine to phenylalanine inclusive. The only DNA kept is the CDR3, 48 bases in frame from the first base. V ends up 5 bases short and J 3 bases short, with an unmatched junction base count of 10. Via the germline V gene (reference sequence), CDR1 is SEHNR and CDR2 FQNEAQ. What was sequenced was peripheral blood. Recombination connected TRBV7-9 to TRBJ2-3; TRBD2 matches 8 bases in the middle. This clonotype was sampled from a man aged 30 to 39 with COVID-19, enrolled during active disease. The CDR3 reads as follows: CASSRDLAGTTDTQYF. DNA sequence: TGTGCCAGCAGCAGGGACCTAGCGGGTACAACAGATACGCAGTATTTT.